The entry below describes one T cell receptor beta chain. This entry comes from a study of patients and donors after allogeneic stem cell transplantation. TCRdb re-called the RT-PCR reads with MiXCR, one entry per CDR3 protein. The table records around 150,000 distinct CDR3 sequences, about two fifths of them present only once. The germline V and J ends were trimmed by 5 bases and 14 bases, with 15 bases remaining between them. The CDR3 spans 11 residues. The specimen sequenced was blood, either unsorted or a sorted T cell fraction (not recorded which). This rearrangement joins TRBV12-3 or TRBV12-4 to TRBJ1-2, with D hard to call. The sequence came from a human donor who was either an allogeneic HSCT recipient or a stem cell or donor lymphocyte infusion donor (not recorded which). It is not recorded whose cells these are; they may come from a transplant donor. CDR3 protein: CASSIDVLQTF. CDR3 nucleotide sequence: TGTGCCAGCAGTATCGACGTACTACAGACCTTC.